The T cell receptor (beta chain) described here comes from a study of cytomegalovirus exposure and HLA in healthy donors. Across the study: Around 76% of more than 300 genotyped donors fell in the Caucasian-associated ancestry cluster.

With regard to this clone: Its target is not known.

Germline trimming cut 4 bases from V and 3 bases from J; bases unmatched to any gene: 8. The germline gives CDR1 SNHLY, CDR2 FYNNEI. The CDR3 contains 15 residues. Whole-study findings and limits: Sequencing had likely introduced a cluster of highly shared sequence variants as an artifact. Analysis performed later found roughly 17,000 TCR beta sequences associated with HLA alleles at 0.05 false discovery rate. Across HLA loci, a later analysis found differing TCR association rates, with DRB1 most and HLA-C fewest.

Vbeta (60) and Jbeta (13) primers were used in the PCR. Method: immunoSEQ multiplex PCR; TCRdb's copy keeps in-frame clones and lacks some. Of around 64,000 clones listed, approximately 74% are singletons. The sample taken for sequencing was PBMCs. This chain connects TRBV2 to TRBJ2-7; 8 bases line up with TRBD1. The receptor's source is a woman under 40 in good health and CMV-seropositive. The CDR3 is CASSANRGQGYEQYF. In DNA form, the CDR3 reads TGTGCCAGCAGTGCCAACAGAGGACAGGGCTACGAGCAGTACTTC.